Below are 14 T cell receptor beta chains sequenced from a single sample in a study of T-cell reconstitution after alpha-beta-depleted transplantation in children (dated by TCRdb to about 2016). The time point label, as the study defines it: day 60 (about 2 months) after transplantation. What this sample's treatment or condition label stands for: allogeneic hematopoietic cell transplantation with graft depleted of TCRalphabeta T cells and CD19 B cells. Libraries were constructed by PCR. Data came from an Illumina HiSeq 2500. Molecular barcoding was employed in the preparation of TCR libraries, with unique molecular identifiers being used to normalize TCRbeta repertoire quantification. TCRdb passed the public sequencing reads through fastp at Q25 and MiXCR, retaining productive beta sequences. Rows are combined by CDR3 protein, so each entry shows the most common genes and DNA. For this sample the table gives approximately 20,000 distinct CDR3 sequences, of which 10% to 15% were detected only once. Approximately 35% of the sample is held by the ten biggest clonotypes.

The sample consisted of PBMCs, mostly from graft donor cells, taken 60 days after TCRalphabeta/CD19-depleted stem cell transplant. The receptor set was obtained from a female patient aged 2-9 years who had a stem cell transplant for congenital amegakaryocytic thrombocytopenia, so the T cells may come from the graft donor.

The rearrangement uses TRBV18 and TRBJ2-7; 10 bases agree with TRBD2. The CDR3 covers 20 residues. CDR1 is KGHSH, CDR2 LQKENI, per germline. J gave up 2 bases and V 0 bases, and 16 bases lay outside the gene matches. CDR3 protein: CASSPPVASGSWNPTYEQYF. The CDR3 coding sequence is TGTGCCAGCTCACCACCGGTAGCTAGCGGGAGTTGGAACCCTACCTACGAGCAGTACTTC.

The DNA for the CDR3 is TGCGCCAGCAGGGGGGGGGACAGTGCTTTCTATGGCTACACCTTC. This gives the protein CASRGGDSAFYGYTF. The V gene is TRBV10-2, the J gene TRBJ1-2; 7 nucleotides line up with TRBD1. The CDR3 runs 15 residues. With 6 bases clipped from V and 4 bases from J, the junction kept 11 bases outside the gene matches. Germline V gene lookup returns CDR1 WSHSY and CDR2 SAAADI.

This clonotype was found many times. The V gene is TRBV15, the J gene TRBJ2-1; no definite D call. CDR3 length: 15 residues. The germline gives CDR1 LNHNV, CDR2 YYDKDF (reference sequence). V was shortened by 1 base and J by 5 bases, with 12 bases between the two germline ends. Written as DNA, the CDR3 is TGTGCCACCAGCAGAGTGGCCAGGCCCAACAATGAGCAGTTCTTC. It translates to CATSRVARPNNEQFF.

This clonotype was counted at least ten times. The chain has TRBV7-9 and TRBJ2-7; the D is unclear. Germline assignment: CDR1 SEHNR and CDR2 FQNEAQ (reference sequence). There are 12 residues in the CDR3. V lost 1 base and J lost 6, with 7 bases in between. CDR3 sequence reads: CASSLVVSEQYF. The CDR3 nucleotides are TGTGCCAGCAGCTTAGTTGTCAGCGAGCAGTACTTC.

Ten or more counts support this clonotype. The chain employs TRBV4-1 and TRBJ2-3; D unresolved. This CDR3 comprises 12 residues. The V gene lost 1 base and the J gene lost 3 bases, with 2 bases spanning the gap. Germline V gene lookup returns CDR1 MGHRA and CDR2 YSYEKL. This CDR3 reads CASSQATDTQYF. For the CDR3, the DNA is TGCGCCAGCAGCCAAGCAACAGATACGCAGTATTTT.

This clonotype was detected many times. V usage is TRBV6-2 or TRBV6-3 and J usage is TRBJ2-5, with unresolved D. Trimming cost V 0 bases and J 5 bases, with 7 bases left between them. Looked up from germline, CDR1 is MNHEY and CDR2 is SVGEGT. The length of the CDR3 is 13 residues. DNA for the CDR3: TGTGCCAGCAGTTACTCGAGTTGGGAGACCCAGTACTTC. This translates into CASSYSSWETQYF.

The chain is built from TRBV4-2 and TRBJ2-1, with 7 bases matching TRBD2. The germline V gene encodes CDR1 LGHNA and CDR2 YNFKEQ. Trimming took 0 bases from V and 0 from J; bases not matched to a gene: 2. The CDR3 covers 16 residues. Written as DNA, the CDR3 is TGTGCCAGCAGCCAAGATGGCGGGAGCTCCTACAATGAGCAGTTCTTC. It is translated as CASSQDGGSSYNEQFF.

The rearrangement uses TRBV4-3 and TRBJ2-5; TRBD2 is a possible D gene (5 bases). The germline V gene has CDR1 LGHNA and CDR2 YSLEER. The CDR3 is 16 residues long. Trimming shortened V by 0 bases and J by 3 bases, and 14 bases separated the two germline ends. The CDR3, as DNA: TGCGCCAGCAGCCAAGATATTGACTACTTAGAAGAGACCCAGTACTTC. It yields the protein CASSQDIDYLEETQYF.

This clonotype has a single count. V usage is TRBV30 and J usage is TRBJ2-2, with 7 bases aligning to TRBD2. CDR1 is GTSNPN, CDR2 SVGIG, per germline (reference sequence). V dropped 8 bases and J dropped 1; count of bases not matched to a gene: 10. CDR3 size: 15 residues. CDR3 residues: CAARGSGMNTGELFF. In DNA form, the CDR3 reads TGTGCCGCCCGTGGGAGCGGGATGAACACCGGGGAGCTGTTTTTT.

The table lists this clonotype with many counts. The rearrangement joins TRBV6-5 to TRBJ2-3; the match to TRBD2 covers 14 bases. Germline V CDR1 and CDR2: MNHEY, SVGAGI. This CDR3 has 16 amino acids. V shed 6 bases, J shed 1 base, and the junction held 3 bases outside the gene matches. For the CDR3, the DNA is TGTGCCAGCAGAGCGGGACTAGCGGGAGGCACAGATACGCAGTATTTT. This translates into CASRAGLAGGTDTQYF.

This clonotype was seen many times. V gene TRBV20-1 combines with J gene TRBJ1-3; the D gene is possibly TRBD1 (5 bases). Germline values: CDR1 DFQATT, CDR2 SNEGSKA (reference sequence). There are 13 residues in the CDR3. V gave up 4 bases and J gave up 2 bases, with 9 bases separating them. This CDR3 reads CSAKGTAGNTIYF. The CDR3 DNA reads as TGCAGTGCTAAAGGGACGGCTGGAAACACCATATATTTT.

This clonotype occurred many times. This chain joins TRBV20-1 and TRBJ1-2, with D unresolved. V shed 3 bases and J shed 8 bases, with 13 bases lying between them. Germline V gene sequence: CDR1 DFQATT, CDR2 SNEGSKA (reference sequence). The CDR3 length is 12 residues. In DNA form, the CDR3 reads TGCAGTGCTAGTTTGTATGGGCAGGGCTACACCTTC. Translated: CSASLYGQGYTF.

This clonotype occurred many times. This sequence joins TRBV4-1 and TRBJ2-7, with 7 nucleotides matching TRBD2. This CDR3 is 15 amino acids long. V shed 1 base and J 3 bases; nucleotides not matched to a gene: 6. Germline CDR1 MGHRA, CDR2 YSYEKL. CDR3 DNA: TGCGCCAGCAGCCAAGGGCTAGCGGATCACTACGAGCAGTACTTC. This codes for CASSQGLADHYEQYF.

The chain couples TRBV27 to TRBJ2-1, with 10 bases aligning to TRBD2. The J segment lost 7 bases and the V segment lost 1 base, leaving 7 bases of the junction unmatched. The length of the CDR3 is 16 residues. Germline V lookup: CDR1 MNHEY, CDR2 SMNVEV (reference sequence). The CDR3 sequence is CASSLFKAGGLNEQFF. In DNA, the CDR3 is TGTGCCAGCAGTTTATTTAAAGCGGGGGGGCTTAATGAGCAGTTCTTC.